This entry is about one T cell receptor (beta chain). This clone was observed once. Its target antigen remains unknown. Per-nucleotide qualities are absent, and no much larger clonotype sits a single base away. The time point label corresponds to: baseline before first vaccination. The vaccinee samples were drawn from two UK trials, COV001 and COV002, one of which was a single-blind randomized controlled phase 2/3 trial testing AZD1222 (ChAdOx1 nCoV-19) in healthy adults. For TCRbeta chain sequencing, PBMC samples were collected from trial participants at day 0 and at day 28 after the second dose. This entry belongs to a study of T cell responses to AZD1222 COVID-19 vaccine (dated by TCRdb to about 2021). Study-level background: AZD1222 recipients whose second dose came at about 4 weeks and those whose second dose came at about 12 weeks were combined into one group, since spike-specific TCR depth and breadth did not differ between the two schedules. Trial participants were enrolled by age into 18-55, 56-69 and 70-plus year subgroups, with roughly 160, 29 and 62 TCR-sequenced participants respectively. A total of 233 trial participants underwent TCR sequencing, of whom 207 received two doses of AZD1222 and some 26 received two doses of the MenACWY control vaccine.

Paper-wide results and their limitations: Participants were mostly white British and included more females than males, and it was suggested by the authors that clonal diversity may have been underestimated. Because no day 14 peak-response samples were available, repertoires were characterized only after the peak T cell response. Spike-specific TCR breadth and depth rose significantly after two AZD1222 doses compared with day 0 and with MenACWY recipients. Conclusions about previously exposed vaccinees are limited because only a handful of AZD1222 recipients were SARS-CoV-2 seropositive at baseline. The whole spike protein was spanned by vaccine-associated CD4 TCRs, and dominant responses were seen in regions 160-218 and 743-854. In the small 56-69-year group, the increase in depth fell short of significance, most likely because of low power. Reportedly, almost half of the unique spike-specific TCRs recognized epitopes lying outside the regions that are mutated in the B.1.351 and B.1.1.7 variants.

After removal of 2 bases from V and 2 bases from J, the junction retains 8 bases not matched to a gene. The CDR3 contains 16 residues, cysteine and phenylalanine counted. Only the CDR3 DNA stays, 48 bases, in frame from base 1. The CDR3 regions of human TCRbeta chains were analyzed by immunosequencing. In the authors' own workflow: Repertoire TCRs were checked for matches against a reference library of SARS-CoV-2-specific TCRs that had been generated using the MIRA antigen-specificity platform. Breadth was defined as the fraction of unique TCRs that were SARS-CoV-2-associated, and depth was defined as the fraction of total T cells that were SARS-CoV-2-associated. Using the MIRA data, each spike-specific TCR was assigned both to the spike region to which the TCR was reactive and to a CD4 or CD8 class. Log10-transformed breadth and depth values were compared by one-way ANOVA with Sidak's multiple comparisons tests. TCRdb stores this immuneACCESS table with in-frame sequences only. Part of the clones is absent; in the studies checked, under half of the shortfall reflects unresolved V genes, and no reason is known for the rest. V and J calls and clone size come straight from that table; D and trimming were deduced from the DNA. Here the sample has roughly 130,000 clones; 85% to 90% occur a single time. The ten most abundant clones make up about 6% of the sample.

The source is an adult in good health. The starting material was peripheral blood, obtained on day 0 of AZD1222 vaccination. Here the chain combines TRBV23-1 and TRBJ2-5; 7 central bases correspond to TRBD1. TRBV23-1 is labeled an ORF, and its function is uncertain. Here is the DNA: TGCGCCAGCAGTCAAACATGCCGACAGGGTCAAGAGACCCAGTACTTC. Its protein product is CASSQTCRQGQETQYF.